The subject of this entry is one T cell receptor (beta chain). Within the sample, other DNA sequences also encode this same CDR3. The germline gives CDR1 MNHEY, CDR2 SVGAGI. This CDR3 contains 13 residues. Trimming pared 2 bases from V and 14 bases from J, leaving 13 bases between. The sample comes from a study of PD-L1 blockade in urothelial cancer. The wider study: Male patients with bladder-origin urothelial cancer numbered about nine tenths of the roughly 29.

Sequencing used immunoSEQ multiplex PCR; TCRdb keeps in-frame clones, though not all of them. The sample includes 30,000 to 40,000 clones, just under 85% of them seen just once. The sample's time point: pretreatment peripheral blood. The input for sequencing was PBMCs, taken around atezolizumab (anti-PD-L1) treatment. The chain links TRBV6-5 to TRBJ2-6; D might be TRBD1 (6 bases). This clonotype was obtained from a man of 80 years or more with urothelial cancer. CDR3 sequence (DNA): TGTGCCAGCAGTTACGCAGGGGTGAGCCTCCTGACTTTC. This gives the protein CASSYAGVSLLTF.